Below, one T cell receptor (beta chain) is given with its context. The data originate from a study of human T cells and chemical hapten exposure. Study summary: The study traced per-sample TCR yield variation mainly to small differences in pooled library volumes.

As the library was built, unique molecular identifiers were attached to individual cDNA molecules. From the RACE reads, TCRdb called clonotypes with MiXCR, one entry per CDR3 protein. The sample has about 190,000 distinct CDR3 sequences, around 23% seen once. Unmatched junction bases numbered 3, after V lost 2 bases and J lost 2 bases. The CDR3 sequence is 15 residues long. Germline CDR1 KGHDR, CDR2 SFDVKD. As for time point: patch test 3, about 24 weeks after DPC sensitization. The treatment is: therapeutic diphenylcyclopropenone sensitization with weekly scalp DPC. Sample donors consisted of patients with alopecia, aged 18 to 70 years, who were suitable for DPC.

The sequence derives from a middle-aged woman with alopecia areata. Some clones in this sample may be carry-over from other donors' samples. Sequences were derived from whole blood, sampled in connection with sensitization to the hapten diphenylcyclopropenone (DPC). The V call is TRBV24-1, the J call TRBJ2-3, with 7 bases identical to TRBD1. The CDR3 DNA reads TGTGCCACCAGTGATTCGGGACAGTTCACAGATACGCAGTATTTT. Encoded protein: CATSDSGQFTDTQYF.